This T cell receptor beta chain is from a study of Graves' ophthalmopathy and Graves' hyperthyroidism. Study-wide points: The blood repertoire also included most expanded thyroid clonotypes above 0.001 frequency.

In its sample, this clonotype was seen many times. Its antigen is unknown. From RNA, the CDR3 regions of TCR beta chains were amplified and sequenced. An initial RT-PCR round employing HTBI primers preceded a second-round multiplex PCR. TCRdb called the multiplex PCR reads again in MiXCR, with one record for every CDR3 protein. The sample lists 1 million to 1.3 million distinct CDR3 sequences, about two fifths occurring once. Other autoimmune diseases, uncontrolled infections, pregnancy or lactation led to the exclusion of patients. The diagnosis was founded upon clinical symptoms, serum thyroxine, TRAb, thyroid ultrasound and orbital computed tomography. This receptor was obtained from an adult man with Graves' hyperthyroidism. The sample was peripheral blood or thyroid tissue (not recorded which).

The chain's CDR3 is CSVDLWGDGELFF. The DNA of the CDR3 is TGCAGCGTTGATTTATGGGGGGACGGGGAGCTGTTTTTT. The chain links TRBV29-1 to TRBJ2-2, with D possibly TRBD2 on 6 matching bases. The CDR3 sequence is 13 residues long. Trimming removed 3 bases at V and 7 bases at J, with 12 bases between. The germline V gene has CDR1 SQVTM and CDR2 ANQGSEA.